These T cell receptor beta chains were read from a single sample in a study of tumor-infiltrating lymphocytes in primary liver carcinoma. TCRdb reanalysed the multiplex PCR reads using MiXCR and keeps one entry per CDR3 protein. The sample yields roughly 50,000 distinct CDR3 sequences, 60% to 75% seen once. The material sequenced was liver tumor tissue from sampling region 2. The receptors come from a man aged 40-49 years with primary liver carcinoma and hepatitis B virus infection. The conserved cysteine and the conserved F or W are not part of the CDR3 here. Fields, in order: clone size, J gene, V gene, CDR3 length, CDR3 protein. Clone sizes are given selectively: once, few, many, or a class where the clone is expanded.

>.|TRBJ1-2|TRBV28|13
ASSITVDSFYGYT
>.|TRBJ1-2|TRBV14|12
ASSQVGGDNGYT
>once|TRBJ2-1|TRBV29-1|12
SVVRDSLYNEQF
>.|TRBJ2-2|TRBV11-2|13
TSIPPGVYTGGLF
>.|TRBJ1-6|TRBV6-5|11
ANRTWYNSPLH
>.|TRBJ2-3|TRBV5-8|10
AYGRLTDTQF
>.|TRBJ1-2|TRBV6-5|13
TSRYTAGKNYGYT
>.|TRBJ2-2|TRBV7-8|15
TSSSLASGGRGGELF
>few|TRBJ2-2|TRBV7-2|13
ASSVSGQRTGELF
>large|TRBJ2-3|TRBV6-1|16
ASSEPASGPYSTDTQY
>many|TRBJ2-5|TRBV6-6|11
ASRRDLQETQY
>.|TRBJ2-5|TRBV4-1|16
ASSQDPSRVRSQEAQH
>.|TRBJ2-7|TRBV6-5|13
ASRHTRDRHYEQY
>.|TRBJ2-7|TRBV6-5|13
ASRPARDRPYEQY
>few|TRBJ2-2|TRBV11-2|15
ASSPLAGGPRTGELF
>.|TRBJ2-5|TRBV5-5|14
ASSLRRQGRQETHY
>.|TRBJ2-3|TRBV11-2|13
ASSSTGVRTDTQY
>.|TRBJ2-7|TRBV6-5|15
ASCYSGLSGGLHEQY
>.|TRBJ1-3|TRBV5-6|12
ARSHSISGNTIY
>.|TRBJ2-2|TRBV4-1|15
VSSHESGTLDSRELF
>.|TRBJ2-7|TRBV12-3/TRBV12-4|12
PSSYTTGSYEQY
>few|TRBJ2-3|TRBV11-3|10
TGSLARGTQY
>many|TRBJ2-7|TRBV6-2/TRBV6-3|13
ASIQNLTGTNEQY
>.|TRBJ2-3|TRBV11-3|13
AISLGGQSTDTQY
>few|TRBJ1-1|TRBV4-1|12
ASTLSGMNTEAF
>.|TRBJ2-7|TRBV12-3/TRBV12-4|12
AGSLRVSSYERY
>.|TRBJ1-4|TRBV6-6|12
ANGIDRGNEKLF
>.|TRBJ1-3|TRBV20-1|13
SARVGEPSGNTIY
>.|TRBJ2-3|TRBV19|10
ASSMGTNTQY
>.|TRBJ2-1|TRBV2|15
ASSYLPGTSGNNEQF
>.|TRBJ2-2|TRBV6-5|11
ASSDQSAGGPF
>.|TRBJ2-3|TRBV11-2|13
ASSERDRHSDTRY
>many|TRBJ2-2|TRBV5-4|13
ASSVKQGNTGELF
>.|TRBJ2-1|TRBV10-3|15
AISTSALGSSYNEQL
>.|TRBJ2-2|TRBV12-3/TRBV12-4|15
ASSPTFRGLRTGELF
>many|TRBJ2-1|TRBV30|10
AYGPRDNEQF
>.|TRBJ2-1|TRBV11-2|20
ASSPSYRGPVKRVRSYNEQF
>.|TRBJ2-7|TRBV7-8|13
ASSLPRGFFNEHY
>.|TRBJ1-6|TRBV28|13
ASSPGGEGNSPLL
>.|TRBJ1-1|TRBV5-6|15
ASSLDSTRKGATEAL
>few|TRBJ2-5|TRBV7-9|12
ACSFGAVQETQY